The next 24 T cell receptor beta chains were all read from a single sample in a study of follicular helper T cells after annual influenza vaccination. Generated by immunoSEQ multiplex PCR, the TCRdb table keeps only in-frame clones and is missing some. The repertoire consists of some 8,300 clones, with more than 75% occurring once and the leading ten covering about 4%. Time point denoted: 2015-2016 season, 7 days after influenza vaccination. The starting material was CXCR5+ CD38- circulating T follicular helper cells from blood, obtained 7 days after influenza vaccination. Subset meaning: circulating Tfh, non-naive CD4+CXCR5+PD-1+ (ICOS+CD38+ or ICOS-CD38-). These receptors were taken from an adult who received the influenza vaccine.

V usage is TRBV19 and J usage is TRBJ2-1; no firm D call. The V end lost 3 bases, the J end lost 8 bases, and 8 bases lay between the germline ends. This CDR3 comprises 12 residues. Looked up from germline, CDR1 is LNHDA and CDR2 is SQIVND (reference sequence). DNA of the CDR3: TGTGCCAGTAGTATCTATGGACATGAGCAGTTCTTC. Residues: CASSIYGHEQFF. Complete variable domain (other parts from reference TRBV19 and TRBJ2-1): DGGITQSPKYLFRKEGQNVTLSCEQNLNHDAMYWYRQDPGQGLRLIYYSQIVNDFQKGDIAEGYSVSREKKESFPLTVTSAQKNPTAFYLCASSIYGHEQFFGPGTRLTVL.

The chain carries TRBV6-5 and TRBJ1-1; 7 nucleotides agree with TRBD1. CDR3 length equals 13 residues. The germline V gene has CDR1 MNHEY and CDR2 SVGAGI. The junction had 6 bases not matched to a gene; V was cut back by 7 bases and J by 4 bases. The CDR3 loop reads CASTQGGGTEAFF. DNA of the CDR3: TGTGCCAGCACCCAGGGGGGAGGCACTGAAGCTTTCTTT.

This clone was seen just once. The chain is built from TRBV7-2 and TRBJ1-6, with 7 bases lining up with TRBD1. This CDR3 region has 14 residues. The V gene end was trimmed by 4 bases and the J gene end by 7 bases; junction bases not matched to a gene: 4. CDR1 and CDR2 from the germline V gene are SGHTA and FQGNSA. CDR3 sequence: CASSSGQANSPLHF. The DNA for the CDR3 is TGTGCCAGCAGCTCTGGACAGGCGAATTCACCCCTCCACTTT.

This chain joins TRBV9 and TRBJ2-1; 7 bases are a match to TRBD2. The CDR3 contains 16 residues. With 3 bases clipped from V and 5 bases from J, the junction kept 11 bases outside the gene matches. Germline loops: CDR1 SGDLS, CDR2 YYNGEE. CDR3 protein: CASSAKTSRRHNEQFF. CDR3 coding DNA: TGTGCCAGCAGCGCGAAGACTAGCCGTCGACACAATGAGCAGTTCTTC.

This chain uses TRBV5-6 with TRBJ1-2; a weak D match, TRBD1 (6 bases). Trimming left V 0 bases short and J 8 bases short, with 17 bases between. The CDR3 length is 15 residues. Germline lookup yields CDR1 SGHDT and CDR2 YYEEEE. In DNA form, the CDR3 reads TGTGCCAGCAGCTTGGGCCAGGGGAAATCGGGCGGCTACACCTTC. This translates into CASSLGQGKSGGYTF.

This chain joins TRBV6-5 and TRBJ2-5, with D maybe TRBD2 (6 bases). This CDR3 comprises 14 residues. Germline CDR1 and CDR2: MNHEY and SVGAGI. The germline V and J ends were trimmed by 5 bases and 5 bases, with 15 bases remaining between them. CDR3 DNA: TGTGCCAGCAGTCGCGCGGGGAGTAAGGAGACCCAGTACTTC. Translated, it gives CASSRAGSKETQYF.

V usage is TRBV29-1 and J usage is TRBJ2-3; TRBD2 aligns across 11 bases. Unmatched junction bases numbered 8, after V lost 5 bases and J lost 10 bases. The CDR3 is 13 amino acids. Germline V gene data show CDR1 as SQVTM and CDR2 as ANQGSEA. The CDR3 bases are TGCAGCGTTTCATTTAGCGGGGGGGCGCCGCAGTATTTT. This encodes CSVSFSGGAPQYF.

This clone was picked up a small number of times. DNA for the CDR3: TGCGCCAGCAGCCTTGGACTAGCGGGGGTTTCTTACGAGCAGTACTTC. Translated, it gives CASSLGLAGVSYEQYF. This chain uses TRBV4-3 with TRBJ2-7; 13 bases line up with TRBD2. J was trimmed by 4 bases and V by 4 bases; bases with no gene match: 7. The CDR3 consists of 16 residues. Germline V gene sequence: CDR1 LGHNA, CDR2 YSLEER.

This clone was seen a few times. The V gene is TRBV9, the J gene TRBJ1-6; unclear D gene. The germline V and J ends were trimmed by 2 bases and 0 bases, with 6 bases remaining between them. CDR1 and CDR2 from the germline V gene are SGDLS and YYNGEE. The CDR3 length is 15 residues. In DNA form, the CDR3 reads TGTGCCAGCAGCGTGGGGATCTCCTATAATTCACCCCTCCACTTT. This encodes CASSVGISYNSPLHF.

The rearrangement uses TRBV7-6 and TRBJ2-7; the match to TRBD1 covers 8 bases. Looked up from germline, CDR1 is SGHVS and CDR2 is FNYEAQ. The CDR3 consists of 15 residues. V was clipped by 1 base and J by 6 bases; unmatched bases: 8. The CDR3 region is CASSLVRTGLGEQYF. In DNA form, the CDR3 reads TGTGCCAGCAGCTTAGTCCGGACAGGGCTCGGCGAGCAGTACTTC.

The chain recombines TRBV5-4 with TRBJ2-3, with D tentatively TRBD2 (6 bases). The CDR3 runs 15 residues. The V gene's germline CDR1 is SGHNT and CDR2 YYREEE (reference sequence). V was shortened by 7 bases and J by 4 bases, with 19 bases between the two germline ends. CDR3 residues: CASQHHAGRSDTQYF. CDR3 in DNA: TGTGCCAGCCAACACCATGCGGGGCGTTCAGATACGCAGTATTTT.

The CDR3 reads CASSPRAGYEQYF. The CDR3 nucleotides are TGTGCCAGCAGTCCCCGCGCAGGGTACGAGCAGTACTTC. The chain is built from TRBV28 and TRBJ2-7; possibly TRBD1 for D (5 bases). The CDR3 covers 13 residues. Trimming pared 5 bases from V and 4 bases from J, leaving 12 bases between. Germline loops: CDR1 MDHEN, CDR2 SYDVKM. The full variable domain, its missing parts supplied by reference TRBV28 and TRBJ2-7, is DVKVTQSSRYLVKRTGEKVFLECVQDMDHENMFWYRQDPGLGLRLIYFSYDVKMKEKGDIPEGYSVSREKKERFSLILESASTNQTSMYLCASSPRAGYEQYFGPGTRLTVT.

This chain joins TRBV6-1 and TRBJ1-1; TRBD1 is a possible D gene (6 bases). CDR1 is MNHNS and CDR2 is SASEGT in the germline V gene. V lost 11 bases, J lost 10 bases, and 14 bases lay in between. This CDR3 contains 10 residues. The DNA for the CDR3 is TGTGCCCAAGCGGGGGCTGGAGCTTTCTTT. Translation: CAQAGAGAFF.

The chain joins TRBV28 to TRBJ2-3, with D perhaps TRBD1 or TRBD2 (5 bases each). Germline V gene lookup returns CDR1 MDHEN and CDR2 SYDVKM. Deletions cut 5 bases from V and 2 bases from J, with 14 bases between. The length of the CDR3 is 15 residues. CDR3: CASSRGYLLTDTQYF. For the CDR3, the DNA is TGTGCCAGCAGTCGGGGCTATCTCCTCACAGATACGCAGTATTTT.

The J gene is TRBJ2-3, the V gene TRBV10-2, with a weak D call TRBD2 (7 bases). Trimming cost V 6 bases and J 3 bases, with 10 bases left between them. Germline CDR1 and CDR2: WSHSY and SAAADI. CDR3 length: 13 amino acids. CDR3 sequence (DNA): TGCGCCAGCAGAAGGGGGGGGACAGATACGCAGTATTTT. This translates into CASRRGGTDTQYF.

This clone was counted between two and nine times. The V call is TRBV5-1, the J call TRBJ2-7; 8 nucleotides agree with TRBD2. Unmatched junction bases numbered 11, after V lost 1 base and J lost 5 bases. This CDR3 is 16 amino acids long. Per the germline V gene, CDR1 is SGHRS and CDR2 is YFSETQ. The CDR3 loop reads CASSLFLGGGFDEQYF. CDR3 DNA: TGCGCCAGCAGCTTGTTTCTAGGCGGGGGGTTCGACGAGCAGTACTTC.

This chain uses TRBV5-1 with TRBJ2-2; tentatively, D is TRBD1 (6 bases). Trimming stripped 2 bases from V and 1 base from J, with 9 bases between. This CDR3 is 15 amino acids long. Looked up from germline, CDR1 is SGHRS and CDR2 is YFSETQ. This CDR3 is CASSLEQGNTGELFF. In nucleotides, the CDR3 is TGCGCCAGCAGCTTAGAACAGGGGAACACCGGGGAGCTGTTTTTT.

This chain uses TRBV29-1 with TRBJ2-3; 7 positions match TRBD2. CDR1 is SQVTM, CDR2 ANQGSEA, per germline. V lost 7 bases and J lost 2; bases outside the gene matches: 9. CDR3 length equals 14 residues. The CDR3 bases are TGCAGCGAGGTTGGGGGGGGAGACACAGATACGCAGTATTTT. Protein: CSEVGGGDTDTQYF.

This clone was picked up a small number of times. The rearrangement uses TRBV7-2 and TRBJ2-7; D is unclear. Germline lookup yields CDR1 SGHTA and CDR2 FQGNSA. The V end was cut by 3 bases, the J end by 4 bases, with 10 bases between. The CDR3 is made up of 13 amino acids. The CDR3 sequence is CASSLDDKYEQYF. CDR3 bases: TGTGCCAGCAGCTTGGACGATAAATACGAGCAGTACTTC.

V usage is TRBV18 and J usage is TRBJ2-2, with D possibly TRBD2 on 6 matching bases. CDR3 length equals 16 residues. Trimming stripped 3 bases from V and 4 bases from J, with 15 bases between. Germline V lookup: CDR1 KGHSH, CDR2 LQKENI. CDR3 nucleotide sequence: TGTGCCAGCTCACCCCGCTATGGGGGGAGCACCGGGGAGCTGTTTTTT. Translated: CASSPRYGGSTGELFF.

The chain recombines TRBV10-1 with TRBJ2-5; maybe TRBD2 (6 bases). Between the trimmed V and J ends, which lost 3 bases and 5 bases, there was a span of 10 bases. The CDR3 covers 13 residues. The germline gives CDR1 WNHNN, CDR2 SYGVQD (reference sequence). CDR3 sequence: CASSDAGRETQYF. CDR3 DNA: TGCGCCAGCAGTGATGCGGGGAGGGAGACCCAGTACTTC.

The V and J genes are TRBV7-2 and TRBJ1-4; 7 bases align to TRBD1. The CDR3 contains 15 residues. V lost 5 bases, J lost 4 bases, and 7 bases stayed unmatched. Germline V lookup: CDR1 SGHTA, CDR2 FQGNSA. CDR3 coding DNA: TGTGCCAGCAGCACAACCCGGGACAGTAATGAAAAACTGTTTTTT. It translates to CASSTTRDSNEKLFF.

Here the CDR3 reads CASSSRDSYNEQFF. The CDR3 bases are TGTGCCAGCTCATCCCGGGACTCCTACAATGAGCAGTTCTTC. This chain links TRBV4-2 with TRBJ2-1; a possible D gene is TRBD2 (5 bases). The CDR3 totals 14 residues. V lost 8 bases and J 0 bases, leaving 11 bases between the germline ends. Germline V gene lookup returns CDR1 LGHNA and CDR2 YNFKEQ.

The chain employs TRBV4-3 and TRBJ2-1; TRBD1 aligns across 9 bases. Unmatched junction bases numbered 7, after V lost 0 bases and J lost 7 bases. The CDR3 length is 16 residues. CDR1 and CDR2 (germline): LGHNA, YSLEER. The CDR3 DNA is TGCGCCAGCAGCCAAGATTGGGCACAGGGGGCTAATGAGCAGTTCTTC. Translation gives CASSQDWAQGANEQFF.